This T cell receptor beta chain comes out of a study of shared clonotypes between healthy human individuals. CD45RO-negative cells were positively selected for CCR7, leaving out terminally differentiated effector memory CD45RA+ cells. The germline V gene encodes CDR1 SEHNR and CDR2 FQNEAQ (reference sequence). V lost 5 bases, J lost 2 bases, and 16 bases lay in between. The CDR3 runs to 15 residues. Profiled with immunoSEQ multiplex PCR; TCRdb holds only in-frame clones, not every one. This sample has about 1,800,000 clones, with 85% to 95% found just once. The gene calls are TRBV7-9 and TRBJ2-7; D is undetermined. Source material: naive CD8+ T cells sorted from blood. The TCR was taken from a man aged 18 to 35 in good health. CDR3 DNA: TGTGCCAGCAGCCCCCCCGACATGGAAGCCTACGAGCAGTACTTC. Translating gives CASSPPDMEAYEQYF. Complete variable domain (other parts from reference TRBV7-9 and TRBJ2-7): DTGVSQNPRHKITKRGQNVTFRCDPISEHNRLYWYRQTLGQGPEFLTYFQNEAQLEKSRLLSDRFSAERPKGSFSTLEIQRTEQGDSAMYLCASSPPDMEAYEQYFGPGTRLTVT.